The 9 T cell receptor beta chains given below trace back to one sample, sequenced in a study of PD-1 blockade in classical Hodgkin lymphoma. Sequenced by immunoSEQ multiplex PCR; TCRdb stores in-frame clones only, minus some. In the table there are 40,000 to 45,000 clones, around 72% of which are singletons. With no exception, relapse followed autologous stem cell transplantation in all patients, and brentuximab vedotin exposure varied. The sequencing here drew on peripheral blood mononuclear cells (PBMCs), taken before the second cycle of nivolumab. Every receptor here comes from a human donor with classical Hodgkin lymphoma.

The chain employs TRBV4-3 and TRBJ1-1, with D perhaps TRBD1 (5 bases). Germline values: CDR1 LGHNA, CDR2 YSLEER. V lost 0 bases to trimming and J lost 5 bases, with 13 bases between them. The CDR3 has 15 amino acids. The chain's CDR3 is CASSQDYRGSTEAFF. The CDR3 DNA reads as TGCGCCAGCAGCCAAGATTATCGGGGGTCGACTGAAGCTTTCTTT.

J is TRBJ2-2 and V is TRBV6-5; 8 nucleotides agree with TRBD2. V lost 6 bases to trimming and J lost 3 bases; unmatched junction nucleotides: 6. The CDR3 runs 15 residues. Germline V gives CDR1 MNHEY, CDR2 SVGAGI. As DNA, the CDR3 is TGTGCCAGCAGGGAAAGCGGGGGTTACACCGGGGAGCTGTTTTTT. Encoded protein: CASRESGGYTGELFF.

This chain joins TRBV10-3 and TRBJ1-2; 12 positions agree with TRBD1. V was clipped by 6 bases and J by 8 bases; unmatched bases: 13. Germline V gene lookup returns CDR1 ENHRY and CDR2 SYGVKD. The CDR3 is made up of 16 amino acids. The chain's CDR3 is CAIRTEGQGARSGYTF. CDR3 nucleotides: TGTGCCATCAGGACCGAGGGACAGGGGGCGCGTTCCGGCTACACCTTC.

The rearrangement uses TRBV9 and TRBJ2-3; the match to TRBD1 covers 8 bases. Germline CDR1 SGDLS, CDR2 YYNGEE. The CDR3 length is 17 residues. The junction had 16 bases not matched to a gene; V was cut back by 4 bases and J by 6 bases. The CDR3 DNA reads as TGTGCCAGCAGCCTGGGGGAGTGGACAGGGCCTTTGGATACGCAGTATTTT. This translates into CASSLGEWTGPLDTQYF.

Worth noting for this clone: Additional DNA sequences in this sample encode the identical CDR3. The CDR3 loop is CASRTSGGSSYNEQFF. Here the CDR3 DNA reads TGTGCCAGTAGAACAAGCGGGGGGAGCTCCTACAATGAGCAGTTCTTC. The V and J genes are TRBV19 and TRBJ2-1; TRBD2 aligns across 9 bases. Losses at the gene ends were 6 bases for V and 0 bases for J; bases not matched to a gene: 6. In germline, CDR1 is LNHDA, CDR2 SQIVND (reference sequence). The CDR3 runs to 16 residues.

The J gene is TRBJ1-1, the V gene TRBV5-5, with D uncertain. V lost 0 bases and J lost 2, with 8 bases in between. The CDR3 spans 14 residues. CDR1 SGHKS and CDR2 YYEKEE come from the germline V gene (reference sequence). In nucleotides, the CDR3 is TGTGCCAGCAGCTTGGACGTAGTAAACACTGAAGCTTTCTTT. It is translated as CASSLDVVNTEAFF.

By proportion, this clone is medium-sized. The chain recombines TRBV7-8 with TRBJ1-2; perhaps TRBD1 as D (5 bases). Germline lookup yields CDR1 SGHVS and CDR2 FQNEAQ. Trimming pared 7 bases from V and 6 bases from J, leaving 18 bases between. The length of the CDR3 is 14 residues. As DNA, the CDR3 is TGTGCCAGCACCGGGGACGCCGCCCAAGATGGCTACACCTTC. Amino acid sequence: CASTGDAAQDGYTF.

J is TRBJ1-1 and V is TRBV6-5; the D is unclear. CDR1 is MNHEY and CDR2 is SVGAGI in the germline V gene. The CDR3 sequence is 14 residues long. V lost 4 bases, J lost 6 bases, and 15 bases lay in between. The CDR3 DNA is TGTGCCAGCAGTTTCGGGCCCCTAGGACCTGAAGCTTTCTTT. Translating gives CASSFGPLGPEAFF.

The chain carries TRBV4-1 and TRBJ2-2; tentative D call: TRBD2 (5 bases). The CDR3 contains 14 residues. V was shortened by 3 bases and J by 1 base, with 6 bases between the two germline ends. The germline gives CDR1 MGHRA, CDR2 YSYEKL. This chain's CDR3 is CASSHGLNTGELFF. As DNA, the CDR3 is TGCGCCAGCAGCCATGGACTGAACACCGGGGAGCTGTTTTTT.